Below, 21 T cell receptor beta chains from the same sample are listed, as sequenced in a study of molecular identifiers for immune sequencing clone quantification. MiXCR, run by TCRdb on the PCR reads, gives a single entry per CDR3 protein. The sample contains about half a million distinct CDR3 sequences, roughly 25% of which appear only once. Sequencing was performed on naive CD8+ T cells from blood, with Jurkat cell RNA spiked in. Subset specified: FACS-sorted CD8+CD4-CCR7+CD45RA+ naive T cells. The origin of the receptors is a human donor in good health. Some libraries in this study had Jurkat cell RNA spiked in.

This clonotype was recorded a few times. The chain couples TRBV19 to TRBJ2-5; D is possibly TRBD1 or TRBD2 (6 bases each). Germline V gene sequence: CDR1 LNHDA, CDR2 SQIVND (reference sequence). The CDR3 sequence is 15 residues long. The ends were cut back, 2 bases at V and 5 bases at J, with 15 bases in the middle. The DNA of the CDR3 is TGTGCCAGTAGTATACTGGGGGGCGGGGAGGAGACCCAGTACTTC. This sequence encodes CASSILGGGEETQYF.

V and J are TRBV9 and TRBJ2-3; no clear D. CDR1 SGDLS and CDR2 YYNGEE come from the germline V gene. Between the trimmed V and J ends, which lost 3 bases and 6 bases, there was a span of 23 bases. The CDR3 sequence is 17 residues long. In nucleotides, the CDR3 is TGTGCCAGCAGCGCCAGGACGCTTCAACCCCTCCCGGATACGCAGTATTTT. Its protein product is CASSARTLQPLPDTQYF.

This clonotype has a count of ten or more. The chain is built from TRBV7-9 and TRBJ2-3, with D perhaps matching TRBD2 (5 bases). The CDR3 is 13 amino acids. Germline CDR1 is SEHNR and CDR2 is FQNEAQ (reference sequence). V lost 5 bases, J lost 6 bases, and 12 bases lay in between. In nucleotides, the CDR3 is TGTGCCAGCAGCCACGGGATTCCCGATACGCAGTATTTT. Amino acids: CASSHGIPDTQYF.

This clonotype was observed at least ten times. J is TRBJ1-1 and V is TRBV9; no reliable D call. CDR3 size: 14 residues. Looked up from germline, CDR1 is SGDLS and CDR2 is YYNGEE. Trimming removed 0 bases from V and 1 base from J, with 7 bases in between. The CDR3 nucleotides are TGTGCCAGCAGCGTAGTAATGGGGAACACTGAAGCTTTCTTT. Amino acids: CASSVVMGNTEAFF.

This clonotype showed up many times. The chain links TRBV4-3 to TRBJ2-4; no definite D call. Trimming removed 0 bases at V and 8 bases at J, with 11 bases between. Germline loops: CDR1 LGHNA, CDR2 YSLEER. This CDR3 is built from 14 residues. CDR3 residues: CASSQDRQIHIQYF. The CDR3 DNA sequence: TGCGCCAGCAGCCAAGATCGGCAGATTCACATTCAGTACTTC.

The sample holds a few counts of this clonotype. The V and J genes are TRBV28 and TRBJ2-3; tentative D call: TRBD1 (5 bases). The CDR3 sequence is 17 residues long. The germline CDR1 and CDR2 sequences are MDHEN and SYDVKM. V was shortened by 3 bases and J by 6 bases, with 22 bases between the two germline ends. DNA for the CDR3: TGTGCCAGCAGTTTCCCCCCCCTCAAGGGGTTGAGGGATACGCAGTATTTT. This codes for CASSFPPLKGLRDTQYF.

This clonotype has only a few counts. The chain has TRBV20-1 and TRBJ2-1; D gene ambiguous. V lost 2 bases, J lost 1 base, and 15 bases lay in between. In germline, CDR1 is DFQATT, CDR2 SNEGSKA (reference sequence). CDR3 length equals 16 residues. DNA for the CDR3: TGCAGTGCTAGATCCGGTTTCGTATCGTCCTACAATGAGCAGTTCTTC. Its protein is CSARSGFVSSYNEQFF.

As concerns this clonotype: This may stem from a read error, because a much larger clone lies one nucleotide away. The chain is built from TRBV4-2 and TRBJ2-2; 10 bases are shared with TRBD1. The CDR3 covers 19 residues. CDR1 LGHNA and CDR2 YNFKEQ come from the germline V gene. The ends lost 4 bases at V and 5 bases at J; junction bases unmatched: 16. CDR3 coding DNA: TGTGCCAGCAGCCGCGGGACAGGGGAACACCAATTGGGGACCGGGGAGCTGTTTTTT. It is translated as CASSRGTGEHQLGTGELFF.

This clonotype was recorded many times. CDR3 loop: CASSSGQGGFEKLFF. Written as DNA, the CDR3 is TGTGCCAGCAGTTCCGGACAGGGTGGATTTGAAAAACTGTTTTTT. The chain has TRBV28 and TRBJ1-4; 8 nucleotides line up with TRBD1. The CDR3 sequence is 15 residues long. The germline gives CDR1 MDHEN, CDR2 SYDVKM. Trimming removed 4 bases from V and 7 bases from J; junction bases left unmatched: 8.

The chain links TRBV9 to TRBJ2-7, with D perhaps matching TRBD1 (5 bases). The germline V gene has CDR1 SGDLS and CDR2 YYNGEE. The CDR3 covers 15 residues. Trimming cost V 0 bases and J 5 bases, with 15 bases left between them. DNA for the CDR3: TGTGCCAGCAGCGTAGAGGGGCAGGATCGGGACGAGCAGTACTTC. Its translation is CASSVEGQDRDEQYF.

This chain links TRBV28 with TRBJ2-1; 13 nucleotides match TRBD2. The germline gives CDR1 MDHEN, CDR2 SYDVKM. After removal of 5 bases from V and 8 bases from J, the junction contained 6 bases not matched to a gene. The CDR3 is 15 amino acids. The CDR3 DNA reads TGTGCCAGCAGTCCCGGGACTAGCGGGACCTATGAGCAGTTCTTC. Its protein is CASSPGTSGTYEQFF.

This clonotype was detected many times. The V gene is TRBV13, the J gene TRBJ1-1, with D perhaps matching TRBD1 (6 bases). Per germline, CDR1 PRHDT and CDR2 FYEKMQ (reference sequence). The CDR3 has 15 amino acids. V was clipped by 5 bases and J by 5 bases, with 18 bases between them. CDR3: CASSKTGYSVTEAFF. CDR3 nucleotide sequence: TGTGCCAGCAGCAAAACAGGGTATTCGGTTACTGAAGCTTTCTTT.

This clonotype was found a few times. The chain has TRBV7-9 and TRBJ1-6; D might be TRBD1 (5 bases). This CDR3 comprises 16 residues. CDR1 is SEHNR and CDR2 is FQNEAQ in the germline V gene (reference sequence). Trimming shortened V by 4 bases and J by 8 bases, and 18 bases separated the two germline ends. CDR3 sequence reads: CASSSLSGTGHSPLHF. CDR3 nucleotides: TGTGCCAGCAGCTCTCTATCCGGGACCGGTCATTCACCCCTCCACTTT.

The chain joins TRBV9 to TRBJ2-3; tentative D call: TRBD2 (6 bases). The germline CDR1 and CDR2 sequences are SGDLS and YYNGEE. The CDR3 consists of 15 residues. The V end lost 3 bases, the J end lost 0 bases, and 11 bases lay between the germline ends. CDR3 in DNA: TGTGCCAGCAGCGAGGAGGGCCTGAGCACAGATACGCAGTATTTT. Its protein is CASSEEGLSTDTQYF. Looking up the rest from reference TRBV9 and TRBJ2-3 gives the full variable domain: DSGVTQTPKHLITATGQRVTLRCSPRSGDLSVYWYQQSLDQGLQFLIQYYNGEERAKGNILERFSAQQFPDLHSELNLSSLELGDSALYFCASSEEGLSTDTQYFGPGTRLTVL.

This sequence joins TRBV7-9 and TRBJ2-1; 11 bases match TRBD2. V trimming: 5 bases; J trimming: 5 bases; junction bases outside the gene matches: 5. CDR1 and CDR2 (germline): SEHNR, FQNEAQ (reference sequence). The CDR3 spans 15 residues. CDR3 DNA sequence: TGTGCCAGCAGCATATTAGCGGGAGGGAACAATGAGCAGTTCTTC. This encodes CASSILAGGNNEQFF.

Concerning this clonotype itself: A read error may account for a junction end that differs from germline. The chain couples TRBV4-3 to TRBJ2-3; 7 nucleotides agree with TRBD2. This CDR3 contains 16 residues. In germline, CDR1 is LGHNA, CDR2 YSLEER. CDR3 nucleotides: TGCGCCAGCAGCCAAGAACTGGGCGGGAGCACAGATACACAGTATTTT. Residues: CASSQELGGSTDTQYF.

This clonotype was counted at least ten times. V gene TRBV14 combines with J gene TRBJ1-4; no clear D. V lost 1 base to trimming and J lost 0 bases, with 6 bases between them. This CDR3 is built from 15 residues. CDR1 is SGHDN, CDR2 FVKESK, per germline. The CDR3: CASSQGLATNEKLFF. The CDR3 DNA follows: TGTGCCAGCAGCCAAGGACTTGCAACTAATGAAAAACTGTTTTTT.

The CDR3 here is CASSSSGGGVEQFF. In DNA form, the CDR3 reads TGTGCCAGCAGTTCTAGCGGGGGGGGGGTTGAGCAGTTCTTC. V and J are TRBV6-5 and TRBJ2-1, with 12 bases matching TRBD2. The CDR3 has 14 residues. Germline CDR1 is MNHEY and CDR2 is SVGAGI. J gave up 9 bases and V 4 bases, and 4 bases lay outside the gene matches.

As concerns this clonotype: A much larger clone lies one base from this, so it may be a read error. The J gene is TRBJ2-3, the V gene TRBV27; a weak D match, TRBD2 (6 bases). The germline V gene has CDR1 MNHEY and CDR2 SMNVEV (reference sequence). The CDR3 consists of 14 residues. This CDR3 is CASSSGGNTDAQYF. CDR3 bases: TGTGCCAGCAGTTCTGGAGGGAACACAGATGCGCAGTATTTT.

The chain links TRBV4-3 to TRBJ2-7; D may be TRBD1 (7 bases). This CDR3 has 17 amino acids. CDR1 and CDR2 (germline): LGHNA, YSLEER. V lost 0 bases to trimming and J lost 2 bases, with 17 bases between them. This CDR3 reads CASSQDWAGGSTYEQYF. In DNA, the CDR3 is TGCGCCAGCAGCCAAGATTGGGCAGGGGGGTCTACCTACGAGCAGTACTTC.

This clonotype has a single count. A much more abundant neighbour one base away suggests this may be a read error. V usage is TRBV18 and J usage is TRBJ2-3; 9 nucleotides agree with TRBD2. Looked up from germline, CDR1 is KGHSH and CDR2 is LQKENI. CDR3 length: 16 amino acids. CDR3 region: CASSPPLAGSIDTQYF. CDR3 nucleotides: TGTGCCAGCTCACCCCCGCTAGCGGGGAGCATAGATACGCAGTATTTT.